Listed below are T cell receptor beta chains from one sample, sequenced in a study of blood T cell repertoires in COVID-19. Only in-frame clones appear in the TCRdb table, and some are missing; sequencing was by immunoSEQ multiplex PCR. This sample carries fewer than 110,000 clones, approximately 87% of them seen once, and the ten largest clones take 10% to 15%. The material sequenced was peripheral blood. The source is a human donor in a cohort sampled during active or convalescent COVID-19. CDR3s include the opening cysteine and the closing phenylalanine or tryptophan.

CDR3aa: CASRGQGRTEAFF
v_gene: TRBV27
j_gene: TRBJ1-1

CDR3aa: CSASAGGNEAFF
v_gene: TRBV20-1
j_gene: TRBJ1-1

CDR3aa: CASSLNSIADTQYF
v_gene: TRBV7-3
j_gene: TRBJ2-3

CDR3aa: CAGAPSGGALDEQFF
v_gene: TRBV2
j_gene: TRBJ2-1

CDR3aa: CASRDSANYGYTF
v_gene: TRBV28
j_gene: TRBJ1-2

CDR3aa: CASSLVAGREAFF
v_gene: TRBV7-6
j_gene: TRBJ1-1

CDR3aa: CASSFGGDRIYEQYF
v_gene: TRBV5-4
j_gene: TRBJ2-7

CDR3aa: CASSLPQGAITGELFF
v_gene: TRBV28
j_gene: TRBJ2-2

CDR3aa: CASSLGAGQSYEQYF
v_gene: TRBV28
j_gene: TRBJ2-7

CDR3aa: CASSLREGQPQHF
v_gene: TRBV7-2
j_gene: TRBJ1-5

CDR3aa: CASSLTGGSYEQYF
v_gene: TRBV11-3
j_gene: TRBJ2-7

CDR3aa: CASSLAQTGPSLGYTF
v_gene: TRBV5-1
j_gene: TRBJ1-2

CDR3aa: CASSYLTGVGNTIYF
v_gene: TRBV11-2
j_gene: TRBJ1-3

CDR3aa: CASSLWEDTEAFF
v_gene: TRBV12-3/TRBV12-4
j_gene: TRBJ1-1

CDR3aa: CSGQQGAGEKLFF
v_gene: TRBV29-1
j_gene: TRBJ1-4

CDR3aa: CASSGVVMNTEAFF
v_gene: TRBV2
j_gene: TRBJ1-1

CDR3aa: CASSQGQSYNEQFF
v_gene: TRBV11-3
j_gene: TRBJ2-1

CDR3aa: CASSQGREDTDTQYF
v_gene: TRBV5-1
j_gene: TRBJ2-3

CDR3aa: CASSGAGTGSSPLHF
v_gene: TRBV28
j_gene: TRBJ1-6

CDR3aa: CASLYSYNSPLHF
v_gene: TRBV23-1
j_gene: TRBJ1-6

CDR3aa: CASSSNPGDREKLFF
v_gene: TRBV19
j_gene: TRBJ1-4

CDR3aa: CASSQASSAGQGANGELFF
v_gene: TRBV3-1/TRBV3-2
j_gene: TRBJ2-2

CDR3aa: CASIAHRVNSPLHF
v_gene: TRBV2
j_gene: TRBJ1-6

CDR3aa: CASSGQSAYGYTF
v_gene: TRBV2
j_gene: TRBJ1-2

CDR3aa: CASRPAGLTYGYTF
v_gene: TRBV14
j_gene: TRBJ1-2

CDR3aa: CASSFPGGDGYTF
v_gene: TRBV7-3
j_gene: TRBJ1-2

CDR3aa: CASSQGRLAGGGQFF
v_gene: TRBV4-2
j_gene: TRBJ2-1

CDR3aa: CASSLDRASYEQYF
v_gene: TRBV6-5
j_gene: TRBJ2-7

CDR3aa: CASSTRDRYFF
v_gene: TRBV12-3/TRBV12-4
j_gene: TRBJ1-1

CDR3aa: CASSQYQGQGGNYGYTF
v_gene: TRBV16
j_gene: TRBJ1-2

CDR3aa: CASSLDPGTFAEQYF
v_gene: TRBV5-4
j_gene: TRBJ2-7

CDR3aa: CASSDRGQGNYGYTF
v_gene: TRBV6-1
j_gene: TRBJ1-2

CDR3aa: CASSSRTGGNYEQYF
v_gene: TRBV5-1
j_gene: TRBJ2-7

CDR3aa: CASSLVGRSTEAFF
v_gene: TRBV5-5
j_gene: TRBJ1-1

CDR3aa: CASSPNGQFYGYTF
v_gene: TRBV4-1
j_gene: TRBJ1-2

CDR3aa: CASSRSGTGFYEQYF
v_gene: TRBV19
j_gene: TRBJ2-7

CDR3aa: CATSDPRQGGTDTQYF
v_gene: TRBV24-1
j_gene: TRBJ2-3

CDR3aa: CSVVGTEGETQYF
v_gene: TRBV29-1
j_gene: TRBJ2-5

CDR3aa: CASSWVQSHEQYF
v_gene: TRBV27
j_gene: TRBJ2-7

CDR3aa: CASSQGTGNYGYTF
v_gene: TRBV4-3
j_gene: TRBJ1-2

CDR3aa: CASQTSGGYNEQFF
v_gene: TRBV24-1
j_gene: TRBJ2-1

CDR3aa: CASSPTSDYEQYF
v_gene: TRBV5-1
j_gene: TRBJ2-7

CDR3aa: CASSPRWDSVFGTDTQYF
v_gene: TRBV18
j_gene: TRBJ2-3

CDR3aa: CASSFGDWREVGEQFF
v_gene: TRBV5-6
j_gene: TRBJ2-1

CDR3aa: CASSYDRGSGNTIYF
v_gene: TRBV6-5
j_gene: TRBJ1-3

CDR3aa: CASSNNRNTGELFF
v_gene: TRBV6-4
j_gene: TRBJ2-2

CDR3aa: CASSLRGNTEAFF
v_gene: TRBV11-3
j_gene: TRBJ1-1

CDR3aa: CASSYKGQGVTEAFF
v_gene: TRBV6-5
j_gene: TRBJ1-1

CDR3aa: CASSFPAGGVADTQYF
v_gene: TRBV11-3
j_gene: TRBJ2-3

CDR3aa: CASSWNRDSYEQYF
v_gene: TRBV7-9
j_gene: TRBJ2-7

CDR3aa: CASSVQGGDQPQHF
v_gene: TRBV9
j_gene: TRBJ1-5

CDR3aa: CASRQTGLNTEAFF
v_gene: TRBV19
j_gene: TRBJ1-1

CDR3aa: CAWSKGGSQPQHF
v_gene: TRBV30
j_gene: TRBJ1-5

CDR3aa: CASSLAGTAYGYTF
v_gene: TRBV7-9
j_gene: TRBJ1-2